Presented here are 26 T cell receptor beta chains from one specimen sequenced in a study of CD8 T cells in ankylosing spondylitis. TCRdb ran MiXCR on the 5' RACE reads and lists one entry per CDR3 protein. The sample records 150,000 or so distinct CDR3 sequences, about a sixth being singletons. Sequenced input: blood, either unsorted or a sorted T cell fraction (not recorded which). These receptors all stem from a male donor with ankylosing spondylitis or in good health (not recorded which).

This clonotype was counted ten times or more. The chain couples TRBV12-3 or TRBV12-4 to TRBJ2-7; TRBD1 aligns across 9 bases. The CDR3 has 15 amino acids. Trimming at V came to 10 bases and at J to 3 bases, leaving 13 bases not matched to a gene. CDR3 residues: CATSGGRTGVYEQYF. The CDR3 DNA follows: TGTGCCACCTCCGGGGGGCGGACAGGGGTCTACGAGCAGTACTTC.

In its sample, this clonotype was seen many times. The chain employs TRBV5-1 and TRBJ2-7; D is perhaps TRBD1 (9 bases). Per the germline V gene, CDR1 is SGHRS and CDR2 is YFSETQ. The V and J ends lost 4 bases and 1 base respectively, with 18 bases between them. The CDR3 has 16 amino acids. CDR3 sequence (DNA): TGCGCCAGCAGCGCGGGGGGACAGGGATCTTCCTACGAGCAGTACTTC. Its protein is CASSAGGQGSSYEQYF.

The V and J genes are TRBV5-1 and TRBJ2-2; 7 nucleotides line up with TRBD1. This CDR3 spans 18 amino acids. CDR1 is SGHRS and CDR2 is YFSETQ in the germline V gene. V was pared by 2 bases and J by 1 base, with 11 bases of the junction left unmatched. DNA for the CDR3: TGCGCCAGCAGCTTTAGTCCCCCCGGGACAGTGAACACCGGGGAGCTGTTTTTT. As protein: CASSFSPPGTVNTGELFF.

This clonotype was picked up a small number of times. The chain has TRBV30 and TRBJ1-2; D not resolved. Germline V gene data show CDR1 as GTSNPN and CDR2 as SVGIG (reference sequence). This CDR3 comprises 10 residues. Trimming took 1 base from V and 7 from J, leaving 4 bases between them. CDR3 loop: CAWSGGGYTF. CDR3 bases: TGTGCCTGGAGTGGGGGTGGCTACACCTTC.

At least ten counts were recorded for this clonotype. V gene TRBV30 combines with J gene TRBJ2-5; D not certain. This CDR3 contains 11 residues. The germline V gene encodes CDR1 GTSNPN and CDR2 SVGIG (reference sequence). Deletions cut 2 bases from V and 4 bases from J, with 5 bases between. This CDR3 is CAWSQSETQYF. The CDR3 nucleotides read TGTGCCTGGAGTCAATCAGAGACCCAGTACTTC.

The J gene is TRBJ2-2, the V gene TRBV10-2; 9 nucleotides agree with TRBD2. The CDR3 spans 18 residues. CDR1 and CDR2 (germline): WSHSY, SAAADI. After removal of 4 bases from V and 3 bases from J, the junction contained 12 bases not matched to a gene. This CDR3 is CASSGQEVLAGDTGELFF. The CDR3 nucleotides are TGCGCCAGCAGTGGCCAAGAGGTTTTAGCGGGAGACACCGGGGAGCTGTTTTTT.

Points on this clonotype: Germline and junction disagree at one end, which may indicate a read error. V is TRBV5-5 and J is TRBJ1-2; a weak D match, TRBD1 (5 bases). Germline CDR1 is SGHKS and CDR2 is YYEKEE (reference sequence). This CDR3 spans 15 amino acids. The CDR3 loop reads CASSSTRGESYGHTF. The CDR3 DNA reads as TGTGCCAGCAGTTCCACCCGGGGCGAGTCCTATGGCCACACCTTC.

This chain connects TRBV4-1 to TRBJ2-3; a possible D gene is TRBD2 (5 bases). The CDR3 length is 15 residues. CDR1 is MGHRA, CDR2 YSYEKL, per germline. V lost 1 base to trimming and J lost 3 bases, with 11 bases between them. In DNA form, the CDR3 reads TGCGCCAGCAGCCAAGTCCCGGGAACGACAGATACGCAGTATTTT. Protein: CASSQVPGTTDTQYF.

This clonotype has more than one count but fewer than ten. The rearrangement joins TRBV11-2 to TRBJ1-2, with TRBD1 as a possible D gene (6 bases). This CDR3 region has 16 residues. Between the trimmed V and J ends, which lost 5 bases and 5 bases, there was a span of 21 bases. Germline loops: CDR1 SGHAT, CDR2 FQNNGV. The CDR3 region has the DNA TGTGCCAGCAGCCCTAACCACAGAGGGGGAGCGTATGGCTACACCTTC. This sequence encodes CASSPNHRGGAYGYTF.

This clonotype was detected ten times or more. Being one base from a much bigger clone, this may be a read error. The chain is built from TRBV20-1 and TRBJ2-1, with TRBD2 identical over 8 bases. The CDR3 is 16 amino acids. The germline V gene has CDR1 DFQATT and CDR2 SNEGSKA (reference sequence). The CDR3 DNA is TGCTGTGCTAGAGAGGCACTAGCGGTCTCCTACAATGAGCAGTTCTTC. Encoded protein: CCAREALAVSYNEQFF.

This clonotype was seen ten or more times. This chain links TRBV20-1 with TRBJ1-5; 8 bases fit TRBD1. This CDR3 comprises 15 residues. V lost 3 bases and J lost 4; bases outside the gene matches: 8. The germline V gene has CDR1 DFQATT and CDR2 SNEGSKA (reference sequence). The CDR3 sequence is CSARGTGSRNQPQHF. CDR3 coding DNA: TGCAGTGCTAGGGGGACAGGTTCTCGAAATCAGCCCCAGCATTTT.

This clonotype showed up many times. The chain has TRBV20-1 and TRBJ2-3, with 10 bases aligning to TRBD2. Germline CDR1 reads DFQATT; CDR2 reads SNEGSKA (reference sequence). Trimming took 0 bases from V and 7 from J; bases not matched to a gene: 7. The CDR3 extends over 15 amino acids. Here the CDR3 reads CSARDPGLAMNTQYF. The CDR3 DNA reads TGCAGTGCTAGAGATCCGGGACTAGCGATGAATACGCAGTATTTT.

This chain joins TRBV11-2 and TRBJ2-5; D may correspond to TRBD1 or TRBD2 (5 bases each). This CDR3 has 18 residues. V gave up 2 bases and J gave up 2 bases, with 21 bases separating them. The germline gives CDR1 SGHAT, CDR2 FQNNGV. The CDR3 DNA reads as TGTGCCAGCAGCTTAAGAGGGGCGCACTTTCTGGAGCAAGAGACCCAGTACTTC. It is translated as CASSLRGAHFLEQETQYF.

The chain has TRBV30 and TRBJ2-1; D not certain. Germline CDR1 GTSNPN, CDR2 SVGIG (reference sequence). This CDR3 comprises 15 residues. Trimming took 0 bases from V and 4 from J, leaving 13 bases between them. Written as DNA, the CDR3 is TGTGCCTGGAGTGTACGTCTTTACCCTTACAATGAGCAGTTCTTC. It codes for CAWSVRLYPYNEQFF.

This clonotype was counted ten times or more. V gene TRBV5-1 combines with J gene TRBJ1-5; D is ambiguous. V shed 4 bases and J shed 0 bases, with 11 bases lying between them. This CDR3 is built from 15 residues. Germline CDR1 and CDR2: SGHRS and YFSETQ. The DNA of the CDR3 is TGCGCCAGCAGCCAGGACGGAGATAGCAATCAGCCCCAGCATTTT. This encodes CASSQDGDSNQPQHF.

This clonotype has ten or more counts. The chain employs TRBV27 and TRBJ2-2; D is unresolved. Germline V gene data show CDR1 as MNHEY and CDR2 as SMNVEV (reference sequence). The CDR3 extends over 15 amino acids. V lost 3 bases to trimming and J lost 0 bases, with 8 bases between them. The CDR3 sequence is CASSFGRSNTGELFF. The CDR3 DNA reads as TGTGCCAGCAGTTTCGGCAGGTCGAACACCGGGGAGCTGTTTTTT.

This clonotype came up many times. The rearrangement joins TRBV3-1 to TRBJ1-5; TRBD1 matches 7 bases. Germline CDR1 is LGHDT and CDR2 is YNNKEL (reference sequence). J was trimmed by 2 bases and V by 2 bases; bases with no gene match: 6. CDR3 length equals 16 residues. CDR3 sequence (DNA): TGTGCCAGCAGCCAACGGGCCACAGGGGGCAATCAGCCCCAGCATTTT. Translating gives CASSQRATGGNQPQHF.

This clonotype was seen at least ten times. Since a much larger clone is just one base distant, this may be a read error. CDR3 nucleotides: TGTGCCAGCAGTCATACCTACGAGCAGTACTTC. It codes for CASSHTYEQYF. This chain joins TRBV3-1 and TRBJ2-7; no reliable D call. Germline lookup yields CDR1 LGHDT and CDR2 YNNKEL (reference sequence). Trimming pared 6 bases from V and 2 bases from J, leaving 5 bases between. This CDR3 has 11 residues.

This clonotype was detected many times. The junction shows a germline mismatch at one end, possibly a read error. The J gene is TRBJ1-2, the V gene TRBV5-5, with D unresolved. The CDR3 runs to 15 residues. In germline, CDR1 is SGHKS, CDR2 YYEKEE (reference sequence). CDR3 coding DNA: TGTGCCAGCAGCTTTGACGGTGGCTCCTCCTATGTCTACACCTTC. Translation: CASSFDGGSSYVYTF.

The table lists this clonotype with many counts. This CDR3 reads CSLAGATEQFF. The CDR3, as DNA: TGCAGTTTAGCGGGAGCTACTGAGCAGTTCTTC. The chain is built from TRBV20-1 and TRBJ2-1; 9 bases align to TRBD2. Germline V CDR1 and CDR2: DFQATT, SNEGSKA (reference sequence). This CDR3 spans 11 amino acids. V shed 8 bases and J 9 bases; nucleotides not matched to a gene: 5.

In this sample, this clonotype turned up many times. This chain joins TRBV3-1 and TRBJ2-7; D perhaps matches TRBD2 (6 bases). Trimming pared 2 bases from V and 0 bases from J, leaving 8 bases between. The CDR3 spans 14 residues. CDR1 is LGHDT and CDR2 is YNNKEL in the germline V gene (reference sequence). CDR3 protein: CASSQLTSSYEQYF. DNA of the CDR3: TGTGCCAGCAGCCAACTGACTAGCTCCTACGAGCAGTACTTC.

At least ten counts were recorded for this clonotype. This CDR3 is CATTEANTGELFF. The CDR3 nucleotides read TGTGCCACCACGGAGGCGAACACCGGGGAGCTGTTTTTT. The chain carries TRBV24-1 and TRBJ2-2; TRBD2 might be the D (5 bases). Germline V gives CDR1 KGHDR, CDR2 SFDVKD. The V and J ends lost 8 bases and 0 bases respectively, with 6 bases between them. There are 13 residues in the CDR3.

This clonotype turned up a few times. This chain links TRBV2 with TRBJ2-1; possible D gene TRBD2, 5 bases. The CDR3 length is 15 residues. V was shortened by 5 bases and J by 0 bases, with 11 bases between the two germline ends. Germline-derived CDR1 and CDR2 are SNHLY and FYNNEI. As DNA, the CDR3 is TGTGCCAGCAGTTACGTCAGCGGCTCCTACAATGAGCAGTTCTTC. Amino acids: CASSYVSGSYNEQFF.

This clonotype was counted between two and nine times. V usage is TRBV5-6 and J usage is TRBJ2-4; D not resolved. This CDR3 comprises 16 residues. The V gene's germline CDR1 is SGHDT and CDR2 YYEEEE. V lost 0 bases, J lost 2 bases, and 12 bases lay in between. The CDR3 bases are TGTGCCAGCAGCTTGGTGGGCGCGGTTCCCAAAAACATTCAGTACTTC. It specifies CASSLVGAVPKNIQYF.

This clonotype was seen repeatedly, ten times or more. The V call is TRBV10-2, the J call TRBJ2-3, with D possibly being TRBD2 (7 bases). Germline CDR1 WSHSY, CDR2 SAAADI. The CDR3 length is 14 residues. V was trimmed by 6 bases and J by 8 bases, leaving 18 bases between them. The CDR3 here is CASRDSGEEGTQYF. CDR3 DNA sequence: TGCGCCAGCAGGGACAGCGGGGAGGAGGGTACGCAGTATTTT.

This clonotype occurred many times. The CDR3 nucleotides read TGTGCCAGCAGTCCCCTAGCGGCGACCGGGGAGCTGTTTTTT. Translation: CASSPLAATGELFF. V usage is TRBV27 and J usage is TRBJ2-2; TRBD2 matches at 7 bases. V was clipped by 5 bases and J by 5 bases; unmatched bases: 5. Germline CDR1 MNHEY, CDR2 SMNVEV (reference sequence). The CDR3 has 14 residues.